This TCR beta chain was identified during a study of blood T cell repertoires in COVID-19 (TCRdb year 2020). For context, the study as a whole: Collaborator samples came from the United States, Italy and Spain and covered acute and convalescent phases of COVID-19. The material from the prospective study consisted of cDNA or gDNA derived from T cells, B-cell-depleted T cells, or PBMCs. Deeply sampled blood TCRbeta repertoires from subjects exposed to, actively infected with, or recovered from COVID-19 were included in the dataset. The repertoires were released in a freely available public database meant as a resource for research on the immune response to SARS-CoV-2. The samples were drawn from two sources: the first 160 participants of the ongoing ImmuneRACE study, and 1,000 to 1,500 subjects contributed by 6 global collaborators. Nearly every sample came with metadata listing a de-identified subject ID, COVID-19 status, age in years and sex. Where available, HLA class I and class II types were taken from metadata supplied by the sample provider and were not determined by assay-based typing.

There are a few counts of this clone. The specificity of this receptor is unknown. Base quality data are lacking; no much larger clone is found one base away. TCRbeta CDR3 regions were amplified from genomic DNA by means of the immunoSEQ Assay, a bias-controlled multiplex PCR. The authors' pipeline ran thus. Nucleated cell counts per sample were estimated from amplification of reference gene primers within the assay. To quantify the absolute abundance of each unique TCRbeta CDR3 rearrangement, sequence reads were collapsed and filtered. Productive Simpson clonality was computed per sample as the square root of Simpson's diversity index over productive rearrangements. Entries here come from immuneACCESS through TCRdb and include only in-frame sequences with V and J called. Some clones fail to appear in such tables; in the studies checked, an unresolved V gene covers under half of the shortfall, and the cause of the remainder is unknown. That table furnishes V, J and clone size, whereas the DNA furnished D and trimming. This sample holds about 280,000 clones; roughly 90% were observed only once. Almost 9.5% of the sample is taken by the ten largest.

Each collaborating institution followed its own protocols to collect whole blood in K2EDTA tubes. For TCRbeta analysis, collaborator samples were shipped as frozen whole blood, as isolated PBMCs, or as DNA extracted from either sample type. Here is what the overall study found, with its caveats: The quantity of clinical and demographic metadata differed by source and by participant and was supplied without curation.

The CDR1 and CDR2 encoded by the germline V gene are SGHTA and FQGNSA. The CDR3 numbers 11 residues from cysteine through phenylalanine. Solely the CDR3 DNA is kept, with 33 bases framed from the first base. The V end loses 4 bases and the J end loses 4 bases, and a stretch of 5 bases separates them. The chain couples TRBV7-2 to TRBJ2-7; the D gene remains uncertain. The clonotype comes from a man in his late teens or twenties with active or convalescent COVID-19. The sequenced material came from peripheral blood. This receptor has the CDR3 CASSSVYEQYF. In nucleotide form, the sequence is TGTGCCAGCAGCTCTGTTTACGAGCAGTACTTC.